Each of the 17 T cell receptor beta chains below was sequenced from the same sample in a study of blood T cell repertoires in COVID-19. TCRdb's table, derived via immunoSEQ multiplex PCR, lists solely in-frame clones and lacks some. The sample lists some 74,000 clones; approximately 80% were seen once. Sequencing input: peripheral blood. The receptor source for this set is a man older than 75 with acute or convalescent COVID-19.

The V call is TRBV5-4, the J call TRBJ1-2, with 8 bases matching TRBD1. Germline loops: CDR1 SGHNT, CDR2 YYREEE (reference sequence). The V segment lost 0 bases and the J segment 8 bases; nucleotides outside the gene matches: 3. The CDR3 is 13 amino acids. CDR3 nucleotide sequence: TGTGCCAGCAGCTTGGTGACAGGGGACGGCTACACCTTC. The encoded protein is CASSLVTGDGYTF.

This chain uses TRBV9 with TRBJ2-3, with D possibly matching TRBD1 (5 bases). Germline-derived CDR1 and CDR2 are SGDLS and YYNGEE. The V end lost 4 bases, the J end lost 2 bases, and 8 bases lay between the germline ends. This CDR3 spans 13 amino acids. The CDR3 DNA sequence: TGTGCCAGCAGCTCCAGGGTCACAGATACGCAGTATTTT. Its protein is CASSSRVTDTQYF.

The chain carries TRBV4-3 and TRBJ1-1; D is unclear. V was trimmed by 1 base and J by 1 base, leaving 10 bases between them. Germline lookup yields CDR1 LGHNA and CDR2 YSLEER. There are 15 residues in the CDR3. This chain's CDR3 is CASSQVWSGNTEAFF. CDR3 DNA: TGCGCCAGCAGCCAAGTCTGGTCAGGGAACACTGAAGCTTTCTTT.

The V and J genes are TRBV15 and TRBJ2-7, with a tentative D call TRBD1 (6 bases). Germline CDR1 reads LNHNV; CDR2 reads YYDKDF (reference sequence). Trimming took 1 base from V and 7 from J, leaving 20 bases between them. This CDR3 region has 16 residues. In DNA form, the CDR3 reads TGTGCCACCAGCAGAGTCCCTTTCGTAGGGGGACGAGAGCAGTACTTC. It yields the protein CATSRVPFVGGREQYF.

The gene calls are TRBV11-3 and TRBJ2-3; possible D gene TRBD2, 5 bases. This CDR3 spans 16 amino acids. Trimming shortened V by 2 bases and J by 0 bases, and 12 bases separated the two germline ends. Germline CDR1 SGHNT, CDR2 YENEEA. CDR3 loop: CASSLTSGESTDTQYF. Here the CDR3 DNA reads TGTGCCAGCAGCTTAACGAGCGGAGAAAGCACAGATACGCAGTATTTT.

The chain uses TRBV7-9 and TRBJ1-5; 8 bases agree with TRBD1. After removal of 4 bases from V and 6 bases from J, the junction contained 8 bases not matched to a gene. Germline loops: CDR1 SEHNR, CDR2 FQNEAQ (reference sequence). The CDR3 is made up of 15 amino acids. The CDR3 loop is CASSSQQGGGQPQHF. The CDR3 bases are TGTGCCAGCAGCTCCCAACAGGGGGGGGGTCAGCCCCAGCATTTT.

The rearrangement links TRBV6-2 or TRBV6-3 to TRBJ1-1, with D perhaps matching TRBD1 (6 bases). Trimming took 5 bases from V and 4 from J, leaving 17 bases between them. The CDR3 contains 15 residues. Germline CDR1 and CDR2: MNHEY and SVGEGT. The CDR3 region has the DNA TGTGCCAGCAGTCACCAGGGCCAACAGGGCACTGAAGCTTTCTTT. Amino acids: CASSHQGQQGTEAFF.

Only one count was recorded for this clone. This chain connects TRBV18 to TRBJ1-3; unclear D gene. CDR3 size: 14 residues. Germline V gene data show CDR1 as KGHSH and CDR2 as LQKENI. V was pared by 3 bases and J by 1 base, with 7 bases between. The DNA of the CDR3 is TGTGCCAGCTCACCCGAGAGATCTGGAAACACCATATATTTT. Protein: CASSPERSGNTIYF.

The genes are TRBV27 and TRBJ2-5; D possibly corresponds to TRBD1 (6 bases). The CDR3 extends over 16 amino acids. Germline CDR1 MNHEY, CDR2 SMNVEV (reference sequence). With 3 bases removed from V and 5 bases from J, the gap between germline ends came to 19 bases. The CDR3 DNA reads as TGTGCCAGCAGTTTCTTTGGCAGGGGTGGATGGGAGACCCAGTACTTC. This codes for CASSFFGRGGWETQYF.

This chain connects TRBV7-2 to TRBJ1-4; the D gene is possibly TRBD1 (6 bases). V lost 2 bases and J 5 bases, leaving 15 bases between the germline ends. This CDR3 has 16 residues. The germline CDR1 and CDR2 sequences are SGHTA and FQGNSA. CDR3 sequence (DNA): TGTGCCAGCAGCTTAATATCACAGGGACCGAATGAAAAACTGTTTTTT. It yields the protein CASSLISQGPNEKLFF.

V is TRBV3-1 (or the pseudogene TRBV3-2) and J is TRBJ1-1; possibly TRBD1 for D (6 bases). The CDR3 consists of 15 residues. Germline CDR1 is LGHDT and CDR2 is YNNKEL (reference sequence). V lost 0 bases and J 8 bases, leaving 16 bases between the germline ends. CDR3 DNA: TGTGCCAGCAGCCAAGACACCATCAGGGGAGACGAAGCTTTCTTT. The encoded protein is CASSQDTIRGDEAFF.

V is TRBV7-2 and J is TRBJ2-7; 10 nucleotides agree with TRBD2. V dropped 2 bases and J dropped 5; count of bases not matched to a gene: 6. Germline assignment: CDR1 SGHTA and CDR2 FQGNSA. The CDR3 extends over 15 amino acids. In DNA, the CDR3 is TGTGCCAGCAGCTTATCGGTAGCGGGAGGCAACGAGCAGTACTTC. Translation gives CASSLSVAGGNEQYF.

This clone was counted once. The CDR3 region is CASSWSGTDSYEQYF. Written as DNA, the CDR3 is TGTGCCAGCAGTTGGTCTGGGACAGATTCCTACGAGCAGTACTTC. The rearrangement links TRBV27 to TRBJ2-7; 7 bases align to TRBD1. After removal of 4 bases from V and 1 base from J, the junction contained 7 bases not matched to a gene. The length of the CDR3 is 15 residues. The germline V gene encodes CDR1 MNHEY and CDR2 SMNVEV (reference sequence).

The V and J genes are TRBV5-1 and TRBJ1-2; D is possibly TRBD1 (5 bases). The CDR3 totals 12 residues. Trimming removed 5 bases at V and 4 bases at J, with 9 bases between. Germline V gene lookup returns CDR1 SGHRS and CDR2 YFSETQ. This CDR3 is CASRQDIYGYTF. The CDR3, as DNA: TGCGCCAGCAGGCAGGACATCTATGGCTACACCTTC.

The chain recombines TRBV5-1 with TRBJ2-2, with D possibly TRBD2 on 6 matching bases. Looked up from germline, CDR1 is SGHRS and CDR2 is YFSETQ. The length of the CDR3 is 15 residues. V lost 4 bases, J lost 3 bases, and 13 bases lay in between. DNA of the CDR3: TGCGCCAGCAGCGAAGGAGGGACTTACACCGGGGAGCTGTTTTTT. Translating it yields CASSEGGTYTGELFF.

This chain connects TRBV15 to TRBJ2-7; perhaps TRBD2 as D (6 bases). Germline CDR1 and CDR2: LNHNV and YYDKDF (reference sequence). This CDR3 contains 13 residues. V lost 0 bases and J lost 6, with 9 bases in between. CDR3 sequence: CATSRDPGVEQYF. For the CDR3, the DNA is TGTGCCACCAGCAGAGATCCGGGGGTCGAGCAGTACTTC.

The chain has TRBV7-6 and TRBJ2-7; D not certain. Germline V lookup: CDR1 SGHVS, CDR2 FNYEAQ. The germline V and J ends were trimmed by 1 base and 2 bases, with 12 bases remaining between them. The CDR3 spans 15 residues. Written as DNA, the CDR3 is TGTGCCAGCAGCTTAGTGTCAGGCGTAGCCTACGAGCAGTACTTC. Protein product: CASSLVSGVAYEQYF.